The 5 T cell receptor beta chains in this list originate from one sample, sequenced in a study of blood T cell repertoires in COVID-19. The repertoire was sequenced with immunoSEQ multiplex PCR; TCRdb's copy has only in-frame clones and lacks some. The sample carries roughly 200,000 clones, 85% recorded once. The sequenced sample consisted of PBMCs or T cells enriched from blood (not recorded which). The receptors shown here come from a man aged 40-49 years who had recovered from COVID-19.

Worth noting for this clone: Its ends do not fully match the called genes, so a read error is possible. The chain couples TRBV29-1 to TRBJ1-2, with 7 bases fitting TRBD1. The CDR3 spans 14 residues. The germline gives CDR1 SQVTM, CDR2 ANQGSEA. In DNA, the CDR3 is TGCAGCGTTGAAGGCCACAGGGGAGCCCCAACTCGTCCATTC. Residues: CSVEGHRGAPTRPF.

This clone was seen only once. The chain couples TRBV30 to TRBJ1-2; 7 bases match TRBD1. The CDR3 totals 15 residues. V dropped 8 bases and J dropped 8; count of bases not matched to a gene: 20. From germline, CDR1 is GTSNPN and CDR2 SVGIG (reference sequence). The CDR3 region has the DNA TGTGCCACCCCCTCCGGGACAGTCTACTTGAAGGGCTACACCTTC. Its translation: CATPSGTVYLKGYTF.

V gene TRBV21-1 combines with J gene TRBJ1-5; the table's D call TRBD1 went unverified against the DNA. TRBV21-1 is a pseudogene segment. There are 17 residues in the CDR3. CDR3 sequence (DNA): TGTGCCAGCAGCCTGAAATTGACAGGGCCTAGCAATCAGCCCCAGCATTTT. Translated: CASSLKLTGPSNQPQHF.

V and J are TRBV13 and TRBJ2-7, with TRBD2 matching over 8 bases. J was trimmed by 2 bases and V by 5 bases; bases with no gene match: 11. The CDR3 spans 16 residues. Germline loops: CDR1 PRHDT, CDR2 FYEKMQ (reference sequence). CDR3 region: CASSPFAAGDPYEQYF. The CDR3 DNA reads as TGTGCCAGCAGCCCATTTGCAGCGGGAGATCCCTACGAGCAGTACTTC. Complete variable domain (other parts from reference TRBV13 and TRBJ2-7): AAGVIQSPRHLIKEKRETATLKCYPIPRHDTVYWYQQGPGQDPQFLISFYEKMQSDKGSIPDRFSAQQFSDYHSELNMSSLELGDSALYFCASSPFAAGDPYEQYFGPGTRLTVT.

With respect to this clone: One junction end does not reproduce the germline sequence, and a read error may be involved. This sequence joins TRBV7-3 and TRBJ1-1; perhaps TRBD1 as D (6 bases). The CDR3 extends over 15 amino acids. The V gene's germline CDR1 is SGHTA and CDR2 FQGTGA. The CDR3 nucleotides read TGTGCCAGTAGCTATGGGGGACATAGGAACACTGAAGCTTTCTTT. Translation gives CASSYGGHRNTEAFF.